This T cell receptor beta chain was obtained from a study of blood T cell repertoires in COVID-19. Background on the study: Spain, Italy and the United States supplied samples that represented acute and convalescent COVID-19. Nucleic acid was either cDNA or gDNA, and it came from T cells, B-cell-depleted T cells, or PBMCs.

Profiling relied on immunoSEQ multiplex PCR, and the TCRdb table lists in-frame clones only, not all of them. The data hold hundreds of thousands of clones, with roughly nine tenths observed a single time. The study drew participants aged roughly 18 to 89 years from under 30 US areas. CDR1 is LGHNA, CDR2 YNFKEQ, per germline. V shed 4 bases, J shed 0 bases, and the junction held 8 bases outside the gene matches. The CDR3 length is 17 residues. V is TRBV4-2 and J is TRBJ2-7; 11 nucleotides line up with TRBD2. The material sequenced was PBMCs or T cells enriched from blood (not recorded which). The origin of this receptor is a woman aged 25 to 45 who had recovered from COVID-19. This CDR3 is CASSPNLAGGFSYEQYF. As DNA, the CDR3 is TGTGCCAGCAGCCCAAATCTAGCGGGAGGTTTCTCCTACGAGCAGTACTTC.